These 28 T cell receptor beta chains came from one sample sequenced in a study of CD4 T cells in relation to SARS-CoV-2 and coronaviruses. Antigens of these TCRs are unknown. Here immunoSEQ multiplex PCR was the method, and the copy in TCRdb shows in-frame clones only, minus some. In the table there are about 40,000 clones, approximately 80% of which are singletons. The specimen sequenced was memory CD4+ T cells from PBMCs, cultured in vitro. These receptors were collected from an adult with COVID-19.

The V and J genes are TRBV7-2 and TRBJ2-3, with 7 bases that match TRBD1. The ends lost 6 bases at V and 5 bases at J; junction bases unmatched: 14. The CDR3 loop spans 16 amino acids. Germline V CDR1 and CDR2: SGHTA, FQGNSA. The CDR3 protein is CASSFPTGTAEDTQYF. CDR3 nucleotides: TGTGCCAGCAGTTTTCCCACCGGGACAGCCGAAGATACGCAGTATTTT.

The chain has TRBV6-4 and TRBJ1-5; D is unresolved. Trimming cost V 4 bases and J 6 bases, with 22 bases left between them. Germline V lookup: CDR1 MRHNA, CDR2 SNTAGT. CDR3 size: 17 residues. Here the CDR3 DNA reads TGTGCCAGCAGTGTAACAGCGAATGGCAACGCAGGTCAGCCCCAGCATTTT. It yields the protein CASSVTANGNAGQPQHF.

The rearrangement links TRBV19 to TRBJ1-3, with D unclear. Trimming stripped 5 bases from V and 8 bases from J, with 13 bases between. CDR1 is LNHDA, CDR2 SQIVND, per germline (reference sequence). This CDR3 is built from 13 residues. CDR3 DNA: TGTGCCAGTAGTTCCAATCTCGGGGACACCATATATTTT. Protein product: CASSSNLGDTIYF.

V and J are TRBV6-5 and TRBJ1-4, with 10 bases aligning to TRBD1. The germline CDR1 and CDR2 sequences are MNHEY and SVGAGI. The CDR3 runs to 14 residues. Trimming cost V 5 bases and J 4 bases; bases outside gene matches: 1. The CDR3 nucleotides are TGTGCCAGCAGTCGGGACAGGGGTAATGAAAAACTGTTTTTT. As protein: CASSRDRGNEKLFF.

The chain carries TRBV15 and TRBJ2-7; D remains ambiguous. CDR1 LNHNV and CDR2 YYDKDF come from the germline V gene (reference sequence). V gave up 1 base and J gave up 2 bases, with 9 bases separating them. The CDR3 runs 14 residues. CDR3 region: CATSRVGHAYEQYF. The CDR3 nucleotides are TGTGCCACCAGCAGAGTTGGGCATGCCTACGAGCAGTACTTC. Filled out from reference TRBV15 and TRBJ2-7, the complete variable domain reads DAMVIQNPRYQVTQFGKPVTLSCSQTLNHNVMYWYQQKSSQAPKLLFHYYDKDFNNEADTPDNFQSRRPNTSFCFLDIRSPGLGDTAMYLCATSRVGHAYEQYFGPGTRLTVT.

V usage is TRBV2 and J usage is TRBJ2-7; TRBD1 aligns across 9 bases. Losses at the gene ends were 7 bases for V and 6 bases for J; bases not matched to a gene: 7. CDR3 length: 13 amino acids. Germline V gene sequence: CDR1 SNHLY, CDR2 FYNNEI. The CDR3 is CASTLDRGGEQYF. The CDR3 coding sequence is TGTGCCAGCACCCTGGACAGGGGTGGCGAGCAGTACTTC.

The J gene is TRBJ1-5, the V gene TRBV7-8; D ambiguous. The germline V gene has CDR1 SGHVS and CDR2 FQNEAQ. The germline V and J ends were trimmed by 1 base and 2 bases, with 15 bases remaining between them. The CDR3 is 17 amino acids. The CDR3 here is CASSLGGIFGGNQPQHF. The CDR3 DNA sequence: TGTGCCAGCAGCTTAGGAGGGATTTTTGGGGGCAATCAGCCCCAGCATTTT.

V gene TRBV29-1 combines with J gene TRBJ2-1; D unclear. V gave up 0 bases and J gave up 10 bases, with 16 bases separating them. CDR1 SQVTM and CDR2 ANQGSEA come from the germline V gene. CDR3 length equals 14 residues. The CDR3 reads CSVEDPSRGREQFF. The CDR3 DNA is TGCAGCGTTGAAGATCCCTCCCGTGGTAGGGAGCAGTTCTTC.

Written as DNA, the CDR3 is TGTGCCAGCAGCTTAGGACAGGCCGGGGGGACCCAGTACTTC. Protein sequence: CASSLGQAGGTQYF. V is TRBV7-3 and J is TRBJ2-5, with a weak D call TRBD1 (7 bases). The V end was cut by 2 bases, the J end by 7 bases, with 14 bases between. CDR3 length equals 14 residues. Germline V gene data show CDR1 as SGHTA and CDR2 as FQGTGA.

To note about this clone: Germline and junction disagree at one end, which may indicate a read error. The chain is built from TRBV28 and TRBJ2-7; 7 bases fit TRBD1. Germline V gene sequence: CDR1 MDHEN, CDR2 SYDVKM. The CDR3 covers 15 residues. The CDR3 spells CASSLSRGQFYEQYF. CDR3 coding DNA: TGTGCCAGCAGCTTATCCCGGGGACAGTTCTACGAGCAGTACTTC.

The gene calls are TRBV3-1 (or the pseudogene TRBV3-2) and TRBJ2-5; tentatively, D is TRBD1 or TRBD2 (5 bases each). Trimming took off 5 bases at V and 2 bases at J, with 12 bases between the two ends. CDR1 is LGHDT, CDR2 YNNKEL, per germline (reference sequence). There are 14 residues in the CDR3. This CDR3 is CASSGTPGQETQYF. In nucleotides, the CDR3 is TGTGCCAGCAGCGGGACCCCCGGGCAAGAGACCCAGTACTTC.

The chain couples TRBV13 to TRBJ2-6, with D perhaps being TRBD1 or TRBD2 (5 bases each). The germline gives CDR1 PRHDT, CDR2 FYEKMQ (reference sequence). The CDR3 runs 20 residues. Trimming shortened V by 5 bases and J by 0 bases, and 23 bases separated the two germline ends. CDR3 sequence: CASSPPVPQGPLSGANVLTF. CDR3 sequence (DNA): TGTGCCAGCAGCCCACCGGTCCCCCAGGGACCCCTCTCTGGGGCCAACGTCCTGACTTTC.

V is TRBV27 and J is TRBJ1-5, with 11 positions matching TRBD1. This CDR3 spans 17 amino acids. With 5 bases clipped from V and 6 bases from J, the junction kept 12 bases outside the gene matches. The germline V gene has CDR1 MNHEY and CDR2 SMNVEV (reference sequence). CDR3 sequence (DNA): TGTGCCAGCAGTCCAGGACAGGGGGCGGGGGGTAGTCAGCCCCAGCATTTT. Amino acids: CASSPGQGAGGSQPQHF.

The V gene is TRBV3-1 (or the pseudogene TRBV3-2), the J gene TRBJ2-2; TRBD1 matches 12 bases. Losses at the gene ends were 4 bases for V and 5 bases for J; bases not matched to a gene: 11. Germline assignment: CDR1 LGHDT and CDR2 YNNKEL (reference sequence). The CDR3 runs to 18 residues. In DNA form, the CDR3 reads TGTGCCAGCAGCCTATACCGACGGGACAGGGGGCGTACCGGGGAGCTGTTTTTT. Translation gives CASSLYRRDRGRTGELFF.

CDR3 protein: CATGTGGGRGQPQHF. The CDR3 bases are TGTGCCACGGGGACAGGGGGCGGACGAGGTCAGCCCCAGCATTTT. The chain uses TRBV10-3 and TRBJ1-5; 12 bases map to TRBD1. CDR3 length: 15 amino acids. The germline V gene has CDR1 ENHRY and CDR2 SYGVKD. V was pared by 10 bases and J by 6 bases, with 10 bases of the junction left unmatched.

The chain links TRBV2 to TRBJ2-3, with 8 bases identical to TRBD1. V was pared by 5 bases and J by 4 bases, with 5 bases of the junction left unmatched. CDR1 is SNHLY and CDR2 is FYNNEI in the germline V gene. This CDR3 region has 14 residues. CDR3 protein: CASSIRDRSDTQYF. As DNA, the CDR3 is TGTGCCAGCAGTATCCGGGACAGGTCAGATACGCAGTATTTT.

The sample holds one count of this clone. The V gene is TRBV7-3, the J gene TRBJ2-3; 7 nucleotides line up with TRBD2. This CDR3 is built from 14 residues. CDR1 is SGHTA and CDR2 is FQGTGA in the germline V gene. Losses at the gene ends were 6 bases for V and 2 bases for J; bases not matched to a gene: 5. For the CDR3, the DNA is TGTGCCAGCAGTTCTAGCGGATACACAGATACGCAGTATTTT. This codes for CASSSSGYTDTQYF.

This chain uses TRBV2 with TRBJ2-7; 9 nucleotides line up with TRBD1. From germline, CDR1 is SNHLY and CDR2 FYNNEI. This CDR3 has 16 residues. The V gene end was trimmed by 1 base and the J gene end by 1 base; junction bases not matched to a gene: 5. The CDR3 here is CASSEDRTGDSYEQYF. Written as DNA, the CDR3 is TGTGCCAGCAGTGAAGACAGGACAGGGGATTCCTACGAGCAGTACTTC.

The CDR3 DNA is TGTGCCAGCAGCCATCTCCCAGGGGGCCTCAACGAGCAGTACTTC. It specifies CASSHLPGGLNEQYF. The V and J genes are TRBV3-1 (or the pseudogene TRBV3-2) and TRBJ2-7, with 8 bases identical to TRBD1. Germline values: CDR1 LGHDT, CDR2 YNNKEL (reference sequence). J was trimmed by 5 bases and V by 3 bases; bases with no gene match: 9. This CDR3 spans 15 amino acids.

The CDR3 spells CASTQESGEQYF. The CDR3 nucleotides read TGTGCCAGCACCCAGGAGTCGGGGGAGCAGTACTTC. This rearrangement joins TRBV2 to TRBJ2-7, with D perhaps TRBD2 (5 bases). This CDR3 is built from 12 residues. Germline CDR1 SNHLY, CDR2 FYNNEI. V dropped 7 bases and J dropped 7 bases, with 14 bases sitting between them.

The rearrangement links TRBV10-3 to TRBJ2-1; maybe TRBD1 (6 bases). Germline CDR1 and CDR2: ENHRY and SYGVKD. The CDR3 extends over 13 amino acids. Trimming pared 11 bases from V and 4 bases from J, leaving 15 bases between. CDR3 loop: CASGDTLYNEQFF. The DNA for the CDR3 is TGTGCCTCCGGGGACACACTTTACAATGAGCAGTTCTTC.

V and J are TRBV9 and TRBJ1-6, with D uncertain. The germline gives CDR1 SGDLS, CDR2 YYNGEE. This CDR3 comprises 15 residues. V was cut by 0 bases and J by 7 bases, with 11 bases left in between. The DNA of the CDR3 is TGTGCCAGCAGCGTAGGTGCTTTCGGCAATTCACCCCTCCACTTT. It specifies CASSVGAFGNSPLHF. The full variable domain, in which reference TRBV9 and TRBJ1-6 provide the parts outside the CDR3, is DSGVTQTPKHLITATGQRVTLRCSPRSGDLSVYWYQQSLDQGLQFLIQYYNGEERAKGNILERFSAQQFPDLHSELNLSSLELGDSALYFCASSVGAFGNSPLHFGNGTRLTVT.

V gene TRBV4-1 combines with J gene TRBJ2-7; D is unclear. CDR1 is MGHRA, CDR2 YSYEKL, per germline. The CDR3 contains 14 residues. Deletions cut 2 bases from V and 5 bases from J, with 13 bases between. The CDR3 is CASSQFSRSDEQYF. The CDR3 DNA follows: TGCGCCAGCAGCCAATTCTCCAGGTCCGACGAGCAGTACTTC.

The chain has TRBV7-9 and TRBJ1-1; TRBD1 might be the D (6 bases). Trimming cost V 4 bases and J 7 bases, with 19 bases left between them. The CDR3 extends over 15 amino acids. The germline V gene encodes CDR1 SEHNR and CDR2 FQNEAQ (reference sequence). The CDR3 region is CASSSNKGQGLEAFF. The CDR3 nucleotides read TGTGCCAGCAGCTCTAATAAAGGCCAGGGGCTTGAAGCTTTCTTT.

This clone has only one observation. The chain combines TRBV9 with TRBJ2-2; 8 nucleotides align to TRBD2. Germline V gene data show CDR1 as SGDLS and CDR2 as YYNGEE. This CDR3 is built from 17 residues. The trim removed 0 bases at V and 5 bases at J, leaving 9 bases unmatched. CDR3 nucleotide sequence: TGTGCCAGCAGCGTAGATGCTTACCGGGAGGGAACCGGGGAGCTGTTTTTT. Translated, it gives CASSVDAYREGTGELFF.

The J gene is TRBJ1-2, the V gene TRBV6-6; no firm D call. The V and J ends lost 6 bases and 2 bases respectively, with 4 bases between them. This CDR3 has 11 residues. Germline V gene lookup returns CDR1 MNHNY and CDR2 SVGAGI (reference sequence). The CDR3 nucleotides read TGTGCCAGCAGGGAGAACTATGGCTACACCTTC. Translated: CASRENYGYTF.

CDR3 in DNA: TGTGCCAGCAGCTCCCCCCGAGGCGGGAGTACAGATACGCAGTATTTT. Protein product: CASSSPRGGSTDTQYF. The rearrangement joins TRBV5-4 to TRBJ2-3; TRBD2 agrees at 7 bases. The germline V gene encodes CDR1 SGHNT and CDR2 YYREEE (reference sequence). V lost 3 bases and J lost 3; bases outside the gene matches: 10. The CDR3 sequence is 16 residues long.

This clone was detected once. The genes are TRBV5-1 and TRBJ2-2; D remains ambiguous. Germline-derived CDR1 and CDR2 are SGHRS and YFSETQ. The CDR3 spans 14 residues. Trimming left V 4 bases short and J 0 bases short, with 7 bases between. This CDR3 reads CASSQWTNTGELFF. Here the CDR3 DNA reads TGCGCCAGCAGCCAATGGACGAACACCGGGGAGCTGTTTTTT.